The next 31 T cell receptor beta chains were all read from a single sample in a study of T cell responses to AZD1222 COVID-19 vaccine (dated by TCRdb to the early 2020s). The time point label for this specimen denotes: about 28 days (+/-7) after the second vaccine dose. Library preparation employed the immunoSEQ multiplex PCR assay. TCRdb limited this immuneACCESS table to in-frame rearrangements with V and J called. A share of clones is missing; checked studies link under half to unresolved V genes, and the rest is unexplained. For this sample there are around 110,000 clones; around nine tenths appear just once. The ten largest clones represent approximately 1.4% of the sample. Sequences were derived from peripheral blood, sampled 28 days after the second AZD1222 dose. Every receptor here comes from an adult who received the AZD1222 COVID-19 vaccine.

The chain is built from TRBV12-3 or TRBV12-4 and TRBJ1-4; D is unresolved. V lost 2 bases and J lost 12, with 13 bases in between. The CDR3 runs to 13 residues. The CDR3: CASSLKVSGELFF. The CDR3 DNA follows: TGTGCCAGCAGTTTAAAAGTTTCTGGAGAACTGTTTTTT.

CDR3 sequence reads: CASSRGAVSSYNEQFF. CDR3 bases: TGTGCCAGCAGTCGGGGGGCGGTCAGCTCCTACAATGAGCAGTTCTTC. The rearrangement joins TRBV7-9 to TRBJ2-1, with D maybe TRBD2 (7 bases). Germline CDR1 is SEHNR and CDR2 is FQNEAQ (reference sequence). V was trimmed by 6 bases and J by 0 bases, leaving 15 bases between them. This CDR3 comprises 16 residues.

The chain is built from TRBV28 and TRBJ1-4; 8 bases map to TRBD1. Germline V gene sequence: CDR1 MDHEN, CDR2 SYDVKM. This CDR3 is 14 amino acids long. V shed 2 bases and J 8 bases; nucleotides not matched to a gene: 4. CDR3 residues: CASSLDRGREKLFF. The CDR3 DNA sequence: TGTGCCAGCAGTTTAGACAGGGGACGCGAAAAACTGTTTTTT.

The V gene is TRBV7-9, the J gene TRBJ1-4; 7 bases fit TRBD1. Germline V gene data show CDR1 as SEHNR and CDR2 as FQNEAQ (reference sequence). The CDR3 is 17 amino acids. Trimming at V came to 4 bases and at J to 8 bases, leaving 16 bases not matched to a gene. CDR3 in DNA: TGTGCCAGCAGCTCGGGGCCCGACAGGGTAGAAGAGGAAAAACTGTTTTTT. Encoded protein: CASSSGPDRVEEEKLFF.

The rearrangement uses TRBV18 and TRBJ1-2; weak D call: TRBD1 (5 bases). The CDR3 has 13 residues. The V end was cut by 3 bases, the J end by 6 bases, with 11 bases between. The germline V gene has CDR1 KGHSH and CDR2 LQKENI. The CDR3 DNA is TGTGCCAGCTCACCGGGGGACGGGCATGGCTACACCTTC. It specifies CASSPGDGHGYTF.

This clone has a single count. The V and J genes are TRBV18 and TRBJ1-6; TRBD1 matches at 9 bases. The CDR3 totals 16 residues. V shed 3 bases, J shed 7 bases, and the junction held 7 bases outside the gene matches. Germline values: CDR1 KGHSH, CDR2 LQKENI. CDR3 bases: TGTGCCAGCTCACCGCCGGGACAGGGAGGAAATTCACCCCTCCACTTT. Amino acids: CASSPPGQGGNSPLHF. Supplemented by reference TRBV18 and TRBJ1-6, the full variable domain reads NAGVMQNPRHLVRRRGQEARLRCSPMKGHSHVYWYRQLPEEGLKFMVYLQKENIIDESGMPKERFSAEFPKEGPSILRIQQVVRGDSAAYFCASSPPGQGGNSPLHFGNGTRLTVT.

This chain links TRBV14 with TRBJ2-3, with 9 bases matching TRBD2. The CDR3 loop spans 18 amino acids. V was clipped by 4 bases and J by 2 bases; unmatched bases: 13. Germline CDR1 is SGHDN and CDR2 is FVKESK. The CDR3 nucleotides are TGTGCCAGCAGCCGAACCCCCCTAGCGGGGTTACCCACAGATACGCAGTATTTT. Protein product: CASSRTPLAGLPTDTQYF.

The CDR3 loop reads CASSYLLAEIITGANVLTF. For the CDR3, the DNA is TGTGCCAGCAGCTACTTACTAGCGGAGATCATCACCGGGGCCAACGTCCTGACTTTC. V usage is TRBV7-2 and J usage is TRBJ2-6; 8 bases fit TRBD2. The germline V gene encodes CDR1 SGHTA and CDR2 FQGNSA. The CDR3 consists of 19 residues. V lost 4 bases, J lost 4 bases, and 15 bases stayed unmatched.

This chain joins TRBV28 and TRBJ2-1; D unresolved. The ends were cut back, 3 bases at V and 4 bases at J, with 4 bases in the middle. Germline V gene sequence: CDR1 MDHEN, CDR2 SYDVKM. This CDR3 is 12 amino acids long. CDR3 sequence: CASSLQYNEQFF. The CDR3 bases are TGTGCCAGCAGTTTGCAATACAATGAGCAGTTCTTC.

V usage is TRBV27 and J usage is TRBJ1-4; D is unresolved. V was pared by 6 bases and J by 8 bases, with 19 bases between. Germline-derived CDR1 and CDR2 are MNHEY and SMNVEV (reference sequence). The CDR3 runs to 15 residues. This CDR3 reads CASSRKLAASEKLFF. In nucleotides, the CDR3 is TGTGCCAGCAGCAGGAAATTAGCGGCGAGCGAAAAACTGTTTTTT.

The chain couples TRBV5-1 to TRBJ2-3, with TRBD2 matching 10 bases. Looked up from germline, CDR1 is SGHRS and CDR2 is YFSETQ. V dropped 2 bases and J dropped 6; count of bases not matched to a gene: 3. CDR3 length: 14 residues. CDR3: CASSFSSGGDTQYF. CDR3 DNA sequence: TGCGCCAGCAGCTTCTCTAGCGGGGGTGATACGCAGTATTTT.

The rearrangement links TRBV11-2 to TRBJ2-2; TRBD1 might be the D (6 bases). Germline loops: CDR1 SGHAT, CDR2 FQNNGV. Trimming left V 5 bases short and J 5 bases short, with 15 bases between. This CDR3 has 15 residues. The CDR3 here is CASSPSPTGTGELFF. Written as DNA, the CDR3 is TGTGCCAGCAGCCCCTCACCCACAGGGACCGGGGAGCTGTTTTTT.

The gene calls are TRBV9 and TRBJ1-6; D is undetermined. Per germline, CDR1 SGDLS and CDR2 YYNGEE. Trimming cost V 2 bases and J 5 bases, with 11 bases left between them. The CDR3 runs 15 residues. This CDR3 reads CASSVGQLNNSPLHF. The CDR3 DNA reads TGTGCCAGCAGCGTGGGCCAGCTTAATAATTCACCCCTCCACTTT.

The CDR3 bases are TGTGCCAGCAGTAGCAACATCCAGAACACCGGGGAGCTGTTTTTT. It codes for CASSSNIQNTGELFF. The chain couples TRBV7-2 to TRBJ2-2; no clear D. The CDR3 has 15 residues. Looked up from germline, CDR1 is SGHTA and CDR2 is FQGNSA. Trimming took off 6 bases at V and 1 base at J, with 12 bases between the two ends.

CDR3 sequence (DNA): TGCGCCAGCAGCTTTGAGCTTGCCTACAATGAGCAGTTCTTC. Protein sequence: CASSFELAYNEQFF. The chain carries TRBV5-1 and TRBJ2-1; no clear D gene. Trimming took off 2 bases at V and 2 bases at J, with 8 bases between the two ends. The germline CDR1 and CDR2 sequences are SGHRS and YFSETQ. This CDR3 is built from 14 residues.

The chain combines TRBV27 with TRBJ2-7; TRBD2 might be the D (5 bases). V lost 2 bases, J lost 3 bases, and 11 bases lay in between. The CDR3 extends over 14 amino acids. Germline assignment: CDR1 MNHEY and CDR2 SMNVEV (reference sequence). This CDR3 reads CASSLQAANYEQYF. The DNA for the CDR3 is TGTGCCAGCAGTTTACAAGCGGCGAACTACGAGCAGTACTTC.

This clone occurred once. V gene TRBV10-2 combines with J gene TRBJ2-7; the match to TRBD2 covers 11 bases. The CDR3 sequence is 14 residues long. The J segment lost 12 bases and the V segment lost 4 bases, leaving 11 bases of the junction unmatched. Germline lookup yields CDR1 WSHSY and CDR2 SAAADI. CDR3 amino acids: CASSAGTSGSQRYF. The CDR3 DNA reads as TGCGCCAGCAGTGCCGGGACTAGCGGATCCCAGCGGTACTTC.

The V and J genes are TRBV5-1 and TRBJ2-1; D is perhaps TRBD2 (5 bases). The CDR3 consists of 18 residues. With 0 bases removed from V and 0 bases from J, the gap between germline ends came to 16 bases. CDR1 is SGHRS and CDR2 is YFSETQ in the germline V gene. CDR3 sequence: CASSLAGSTLSSYNEQFF. The DNA of the CDR3 is TGCGCCAGCAGCTTGGCGGGGTCCACTCTGAGCTCCTACAATGAGCAGTTCTTC.

Here the CDR3 reads CASSFSSGESTYEQYF. CDR3 nucleotides: TGTGCCAGCAGTTTTTCAAGCGGGGAGTCCACCTACGAGCAGTACTTC. The chain uses TRBV27 and TRBJ2-7; 7 bases match TRBD2. Germline V lookup: CDR1 MNHEY, CDR2 SMNVEV (reference sequence). Unmatched junction bases numbered 10, after V lost 3 bases and J lost 2 bases. The CDR3 covers 16 residues.

This clone showed up just once. The CDR3 is CASSTRVGTDTQYF. The DNA of the CDR3 is TGTGCCAGCAGTACCAGGGTGGGCACAGATACGCAGTATTTT. The V and J genes are TRBV28 and TRBJ2-3, with D possibly TRBD1 on 5 matching bases. The V end was cut by 5 bases, the J end by 1 base, with 10 bases between. CDR1 MDHEN and CDR2 SYDVKM come from the germline V gene. The CDR3 spans 14 residues.

The J gene is TRBJ2-7, the V gene TRBV2; 7 nucleotides match TRBD1. J gave up 2 bases and V 6 bases, and 7 bases lay outside the gene matches. Per the germline V gene, CDR1 is SNHLY and CDR2 is FYNNEI. This CDR3 spans 14 amino acids. The DNA of the CDR3 is TGTGCCAGCAGCCAGGGACAGATTGCCTACGAGCAGTACTTC. The encoded protein is CASSQGQIAYEQYF.

The chain uses TRBV9 and TRBJ2-6; 7 nucleotides match TRBD2. The CDR3 spans 17 residues. V lost 0 bases to trimming and J lost 0 bases; unmatched junction nucleotides: 3. Germline V gene data show CDR1 as SGDLS and CDR2 as YYNGEE. The CDR3 coding sequence is TGTGCCAGCAGCGTAGGCGGGGGTGCCTCTGGGGCCAACGTCCTGACTTTC. Translation: CASSVGGGASGANVLTF.

V usage is TRBV2 and J usage is TRBJ1-3; D gene uncertain. The germline V gene encodes CDR1 SNHLY and CDR2 FYNNEI. The CDR3 is made up of 17 amino acids. The V and J ends lost 1 base and 2 bases respectively, with 15 bases between them. CDR3 sequence reads: CASSEGYGSRAGNTIYF. DNA for the CDR3: TGTGCCAGCAGTGAAGGATACGGTTCCCGGGCTGGAAACACCATATATTTT.

The CDR3 here is CASSQDYRDATNEKLFF. Here the CDR3 DNA reads TGTGCCAGCAGCCAAGATTACAGGGACGCAACTAATGAAAAACTGTTTTTT. V gene TRBV14 combines with J gene TRBJ1-4, with TRBD1 as a possible D gene (6 bases). In germline, CDR1 is SGHDN, CDR2 FVKESK. V gave up 0 bases and J gave up 0 bases, with 11 bases separating them. The length of the CDR3 is 17 residues.

The rearrangement links TRBV5-4 to TRBJ1-2; no reliable D call. Germline CDR1 SGHNT, CDR2 YYREEE (reference sequence). This CDR3 is 15 amino acids long. With 4 bases removed from V and 0 bases from J, the gap between germline ends came to 13 bases. The CDR3 region is CASSTWPGTNYGYTF. The CDR3 nucleotides read TGTGCCAGCAGCACATGGCCCGGGACTAACTATGGCTACACCTTC. Supplemented by reference TRBV5-4 and TRBJ1-2, the full variable domain reads ETGVTQSPTHLIKTRGQQVTLRCSSQSGHNTVSWYQQALGQGPQFIFQYYREEENGRGNFPPRFSGLQFPNYSSELNVNALELDDSALYLCASSTWPGTNYGYTFGSGTRLTVV.

This chain links TRBV18 with TRBJ2-7; TRBD1 might be the D (5 bases). The CDR3 length is 14 residues. The V end lost 3 bases, the J end lost 2 bases, and 11 bases lay between the germline ends. CDR1 is KGHSH, CDR2 LQKENI, per germline. CDR3 nucleotides: TGTGCCAGCTCACCGGACACTTTGACCTACGAGCAGTACTTC. Translation gives CASSPDTLTYEQYF.

J is TRBJ2-5 and V is TRBV11-2; D not certain. Trimming pared 4 bases from V and 2 bases from J, leaving 8 bases between. The CDR3 is 13 residues long. CDR1 is SGHAT and CDR2 is FQNNGV in the germline V gene. CDR3 sequence reads: CASSSRSQETQYF. The CDR3 DNA is TGTGCCAGCAGCTCAAGATCACAAGAGACCCAGTACTTC. Full variable domain (rest looked up from reference TRBV11-2 and TRBJ2-5): EAGVAQSPRYKIIEKRQSVAFWCNPISGHATLYWYQQILGQGPKLLIQFQNNGVVDDSQLPKDRFSAERLKGVDSTLKIQPAKLEDSAVYLCASSSRSQETQYFGPGTRLLVL.

This chain uses TRBV6-5 with TRBJ2-1, with D perhaps matching TRBD2 (5 bases). Trimming took 3 bases from V and 4 from J, leaving 16 bases between them. Looked up from germline, CDR1 is MNHEY and CDR2 is SVGAGI. The CDR3 runs 16 residues. CDR3 sequence (DNA): TGTGCCAGCAGTTATGATTATGGGAGATCTTACAATGAGCAGTTCTTC. It encodes CASSYDYGRSYNEQFF.

This chain uses TRBV18 with TRBJ2-7; D tentatively fits TRBD1 or TRBD2 (5 bases each). This CDR3 contains 16 residues. CDR1 and CDR2 (germline): KGHSH, LQKENI. The ends were cut back, 0 bases at V and 0 bases at J, with 12 bases in the middle. The CDR3 DNA is TGTGCCAGCTCACCACCGGGACGTATTTACTCCTACGAGCAGTACTTC. Its protein product is CASSPPGRIYSYEQYF.

The genes are TRBV4-1 and TRBJ1-2; D call uncertain. CDR3 length: 13 amino acids. Trimming removed 5 bases at V and 1 base at J, with 8 bases between. Germline V gene lookup returns CDR1 MGHRA and CDR2 YSYEKL. As DNA, the CDR3 is TGCGCCAGCAGCGAAAAGGTTAACTATGGCTACACCTTC. Protein sequence: CASSEKVNYGYTF.

The rearrangement joins TRBV19 to TRBJ1-3; no definite D call. Germline V CDR1 and CDR2: LNHDA, SQIVND (reference sequence). CDR3 length equals 15 residues. The germline V and J ends were trimmed by 2 bases and 0 bases, with 8 bases remaining between them. The CDR3 region has the DNA TGTGCCAGTAGTATATACCAGAGCTCTGGAAACACCATATATTTT. Its translation: CASSIYQSSGNTIYF.